This T cell receptor beta chain was documented in a study of blood T cell repertoires in COVID-19. In the study overall: Samples came from the United States, Italy and Spain, spanning acute and convalescent COVID-19. Sources were T cells, B-cell-depleted T cells, or PBMCs; the material itself was cDNA or gDNA.

In the authors' workflow: Reference gene primer amplification yielded estimated nucleated cell counts. Clones were read by immunoSEQ multiplex PCR, and TCRdb kept only the in-frame ones, dropping some. The V and J calls and the clone size are those of that table, but D and trimming were determined from the DNA. Of fewer than 85,000 clones listed, roughly 80% are singletons. This CDR3 region has 18 residues. The clonotype comes from a woman aged 60-70 years with acute or convalescent COVID-19. The sequenced sample consisted of peripheral blood. The chain links TRBV21-1 to TRBJ1-3. TRBV21-1 is assigned pseudogene status. The CDR3 nucleotides read TGTGCCAGCAGCAAAGTTCGAAGTCGAGACTTCTCTGGAAACACCATATATTTT. Protein product: CASSKVRSRDFSGNTIYF.